Here is one T cell receptor beta chain with its context. The Seattle site enrolled patients during active infection and followed them longitudinally. The source of the sample is a study of blood T cell repertoires in COVID-19. Study background: The United States, Italy and Spain supplied acute and convalescent COVID-19 samples. T cells, B-cell-depleted T cells, or PBMCs supplied cDNA or gDNA.

In the original processing: Amplified reference gene primers provided the basis for estimating nucleated cell counts. Assay: immunoSEQ multiplex PCR; the TCRdb copy retains only in-frame clones and omits some. Clone size and the V and J calls come from that table; the DNA yielded D and trimming. Here the sample spans 270,000 or so clones, about 88% being singletons. Trimming pared 6 bases from V and 9 bases from J, leaving 9 bases between. This CDR3 is 11 amino acids long. The V gene is TRBV12-3 or TRBV12-4, the J gene TRBJ2-1; D is uncertain. This clonotype was obtained from a human donor with COVID-19, enrolled during active disease. The donor label of this sample is uncertain. Sequenced material: peripheral blood. For the CDR3, the DNA is TGTGCCAGCAGACTTTGGGCTGAGCAGTTCTTC. It yields the protein CASRLWAEQFF.